The clone carrying this T cell receptor beta chain was seen ten or more times. Its antigen is not identified. CDR3 length: 17 amino acids. V was clipped by 1 base and J by 3 bases; unmatched bases: 4. Germline V gene data show CDR1 as SGDLS and CDR2 as YYNGEE. Using RNA transcripts as the source, TCR beta CDR3 regions were amplified. With the HTBI primer set, the TCR CDR3 went through a first round of RT-PCR. TCRdb redid the calling of the multiplex PCR reads with MiXCR, one entry per CDR3 protein. The repertoire includes about 260,000 distinct CDR3 sequences, 25% of them detected once, and roughly a quarter sits in the top ten. This sample is part of a study of T cells in Graves' hyperthyroidism and ophthalmopathy. Study results and limitations: Most clonotypes expanded in the thyroid (above 0.001) were also present in blood. Ophthalmopathy, as predicted by the model, came a median roughly 6.5 months after the prediction. Ophthalmopathy was separated from stable hyperthyroidism by a 13 V-J model.

The sample of blood was obtained at first hyperthyroidism diagnosis (before any ophthalmopathy symptoms). The chain has TRBV9 and TRBJ2-2, with TRBD2 matching 12 bases. The sample comprised blood. This receptor was obtained from a middle-aged man with Graves' hyperthyroidism that later progressed to Graves' ophthalmopathy. CDR3 region: CASSVPSGRGDTGELFF. In DNA form, the CDR3 reads TGTGCCAGCAGCGTACCTAGCGGGAGGGGGGACACCGGGGAGCTGTTTTTT. The variable domain in full, with the rest retrieved from reference TRBV9 and TRBJ2-2, is DSGVTQTPKHLITATGQRVTLRCSPRSGDLSVYWYQQSLDQGLQFLIQYYNGEERAKGNILERFSAQQFPDLHSELNLSSLELGDSALYFCASSVPSGRGDTGELFFGEGSRLTVL.